What follows describes a single T cell receptor (beta chain). Its antigen is currently unknown. This sample was taken from a study of shared clonotypes between healthy human individuals. Study-wide findings and caveats: Larger estimated richness was generally seen in naive subsets than in memory subsets. Across a handful of donors, naive CD4 shared 5% to 6.5%, naive CD8 3.5% to 4%, memory CD4 roughly 2.2%, memory CD8 around 0.36%. In having few donors, the study represented limited genetic and exposure-history diversity.

Assay: immunoSEQ multiplex PCR; the TCRdb copy retains only in-frame clones and omits some. The sample contains approximately 1.4 million clones, 98% of which appear only once. The CDR3 length is 14 residues. CDR1 is WNHNN and CDR2 is SYGVQD in the germline V gene (reference sequence). Trimming removed 3 bases from V and 3 bases from J, with 9 bases in between. The donors, all of them Caucasian adults, lived in Nashville, Tennessee. The V and J genes are TRBV10-1 and TRBJ2-1; no clear D gene. The TCR was taken from a man aged 25 to 45 in good health. Sequenced: naive CD4+ T cells sorted from blood. Subset given: CD45RA+ positively selected. The CDR3 here is CASSERTHYNEQFF. CDR3 nucleotides: TGCGCCAGCAGTGAAAGGACCCACTACAATGAGCAGTTCTTC.